This TCR beta chain is drawn from a study of regulatory T cells in long-lasting Graves disease. Study background: Graves' patients who were just diagnosed had used antithyroid drugs for under 3 months.

The time point here: newly diagnosed GD, antithyroid drugs for less than 3 months. PBMC RNA was the source of the TCR library. CDR3-region Arm-PCR and iRepertoire HTBI primers produced the TCR beta libraries. MiXCR, applied by TCRdb to the multiplex PCR reads, yields one record per CDR3 protein. This sample has 400,000 to 550,000 distinct CDR3 sequences, with around 17% found just once. Study-level points and caveats: Persistent disease exhibited a predilection for TRBV28, TRBJ1-2 and TRBJ2-5.

With 1 base removed from V and 2 bases from J, the gap between germline ends came to 12 bases. Per germline, CDR1 SEHNR and CDR2 FQNEAQ (reference sequence). The CDR3 sequence is 15 residues long. This clonotype was recorded a few times. Its cognate antigen is unknown. Another study also made use of these data, one on T cells in Graves' hyperthyroidism and ophthalmopathy. That source reports: Uncontrolled infection, other autoimmune disease, pregnancy or lactation barred patients from enrollment. The model's output predicted ophthalmopathy at a median of roughly 6.9 months prior to onset.

This receptor was taken from a woman between 18 and 29 years old with Graves disease. The specimen comprised peripheral blood mononuclear cells (PBMCs), sampled at new diagnosis, from a patient treated with antithyroid drugs. The V call is TRBV7-9, the J call TRBJ2-7; possible D gene TRBD1, 6 bases. The CDR3 DNA reads TGTGCCAGCAGCTTAGGGGACACCAAAACCTACGAGCAGTACTTC. Residues: CASSLGDTKTYEQYF.